The clone carrying this TCR beta chain appeared many times. Antigen specificity is unknown. This sample is drawn from a study of blood T cells in healthy people across ages. General study results and limits: Diversity of TCR beta per million T cells declined in a roughly linear way with age.

The length of the CDR3 is 11 residues. The germline V gene encodes CDR1 DFQATT and CDR2 SNEGSKA (reference sequence). The use of a sample-barcoded 5' primer and a J-beta primer mix characterized a second PCR of roughly 6 to 12 cycles. TCRdb reanalysed the 5' RACE reads using MiXCR and keeps one entry per CDR3 protein. In the table there are 1.6 million or so distinct CDR3 sequences, about 32% of which are singletons. The receptor's source is a woman in her twenties or thirties in good health. This chain joins TRBV20-1 and TRBJ2-5; TRBD2 is a possible D gene (6 bases). Sequencing was carried out using blood. The CDR3 coding sequence is TGCAGCGCTGGGGGGCAAGAGACCCAGTACTTC. It is translated as CSAGGQETQYF.